This T cell receptor (beta chain) was captured in a study of graft-versus-host responses after intestinal transplantation. Germline V gives CDR1 LNHDA, CDR2 SQIVND (reference sequence). The CDR3 extends over 15 amino acids. Trimming cost V 6 bases and J 0 bases; bases outside gene matches: 6. Method: immunoSEQ multiplex PCR; TCRdb's copy keeps in-frame clones and lacks some. In the table there are approximately 82,000 clones, 75% to 95% of which are singletons. A word on this clone: Its antigen is undetermined.

The V call is TRBV19, the J call TRBJ2-7, with 9 bases identical to TRBD2. The receptor was isolated from a human donor who received an intestinal transplant. Sequencing used unstimulated CD4+ T cells sorted from spleen or lymph node cells, obtained before intestinal transplant. Here the CDR3 reads CASSISGGSSYEQYF. The CDR3 DNA reads as TGTGCCAGTAGCATTAGCGGGGGTTCCTCCTACGAGCAGTACTTC. Supplemented by reference TRBV19 and TRBJ2-7, the full variable domain reads DGGITQSPKYLFRKEGQNVTLSCEQNLNHDAMYWYRQDPGQGLRLIYYSQIVNDFQKGDIAEGYSVSREKKESFPLTVTSAQKNPTAFYLCASSISGGSSYEQYFGPGTRLTVT.